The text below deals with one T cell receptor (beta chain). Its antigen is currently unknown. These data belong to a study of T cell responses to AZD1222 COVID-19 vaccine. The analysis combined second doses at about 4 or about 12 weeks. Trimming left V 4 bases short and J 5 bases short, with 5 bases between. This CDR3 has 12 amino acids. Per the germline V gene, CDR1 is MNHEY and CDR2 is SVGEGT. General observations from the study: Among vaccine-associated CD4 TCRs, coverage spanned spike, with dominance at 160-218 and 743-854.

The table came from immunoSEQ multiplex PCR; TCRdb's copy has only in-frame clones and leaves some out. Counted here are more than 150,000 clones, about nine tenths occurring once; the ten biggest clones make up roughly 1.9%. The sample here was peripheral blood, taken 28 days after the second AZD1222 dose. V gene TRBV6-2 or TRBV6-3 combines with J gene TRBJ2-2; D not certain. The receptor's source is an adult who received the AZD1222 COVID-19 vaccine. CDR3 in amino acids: CASSWVTGELFF. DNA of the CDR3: TGTGCCAGCAGTTGGGTAACCGGGGAGCTGTTTTTT.